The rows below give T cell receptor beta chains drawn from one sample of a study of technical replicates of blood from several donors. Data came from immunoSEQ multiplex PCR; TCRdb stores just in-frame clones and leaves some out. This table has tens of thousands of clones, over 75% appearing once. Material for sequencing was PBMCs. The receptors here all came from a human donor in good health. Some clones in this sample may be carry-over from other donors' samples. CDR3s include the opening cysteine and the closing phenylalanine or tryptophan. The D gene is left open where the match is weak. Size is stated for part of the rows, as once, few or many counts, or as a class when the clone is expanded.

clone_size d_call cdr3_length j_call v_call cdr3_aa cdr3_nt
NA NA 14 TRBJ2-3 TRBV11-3 CASSPGVGTDTQYF TGTGCCAGCAGCCCAGGGGTTGGCACAGATACGCAGTATTTT
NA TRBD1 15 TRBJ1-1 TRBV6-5 CATTKSGQARTEAFF TGTGCCACCACGAAGAGTGGACAGGCGAGGACTGAAGCTTTCTTT
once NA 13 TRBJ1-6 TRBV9 CASSANRDSPLHF TGTGCCAGCAGCGCTAACCGGGATTCACCCCTCCACTTT
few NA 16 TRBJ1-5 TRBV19 CASKSGTGSSNQPQHF TGTGCCAGTAAGTCGGGAACGGGGTCGAGCAATCAGCCCCAGCATTTT
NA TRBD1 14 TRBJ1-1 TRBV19 CASSPRQGNTEAFF TGTGCCAGTAGTCCACGACAGGGGAACACTGAAGCTTTCTTT
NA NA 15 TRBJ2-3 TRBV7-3 CASSSASESTDTQYF TGTGCCAGCAGCTCGGCTAGCGAAAGCACAGATACGCAGTATTTT
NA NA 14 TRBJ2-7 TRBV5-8 CASSFRGRGYEQYF TGTGCCAGCAGCTTCAGGGGCCGAGGGTACGAGCAGTACTTC
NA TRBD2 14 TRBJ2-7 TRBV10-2 CASSVLAGTYEQYF TGCGCCAGCAGTGTCCTAGCGGGAACCTACGAGCAGTACTTC
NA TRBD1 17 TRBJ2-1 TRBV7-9 CASSTTGTGGPIDEQFF TGTGCCAGCAGCACCACCGGGACAGGGGGCCCGATCGATGAGCAGTTCTTC
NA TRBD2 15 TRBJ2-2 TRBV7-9 CASSVSGSNTGELFF TGTGCCAGCAGCGTTAGCGGGAGTAATACCGGGGAGCTGTTTTTT
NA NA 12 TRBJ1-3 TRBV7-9 CASTSSGNTIYF TGTGCCAGCACGAGCTCTGGAAACACCATATATTTT
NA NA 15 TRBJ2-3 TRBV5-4 CASSLTGVVTDTQYF TGTGCCAGCAGCTTGACGGGAGTCGTCACAGATACGCAGTATTTT
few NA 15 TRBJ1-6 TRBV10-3 CAISESGGERSPLHF TGTGCCATCAGTGAGTCAGGGGGGGAGAGATCACCCCTCCACTTT
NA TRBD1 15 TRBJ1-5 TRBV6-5 CASSPGGTGNQPQHF TGTGCCAGCAGTCCCGGAGGGACAGGCAATCAGCCCCAGCATTTT
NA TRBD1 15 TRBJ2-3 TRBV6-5 CASRRQGASTDTQYF TGTGCCAGCAGGAGACAGGGGGCATCGACAGATACGCAGTATTTT
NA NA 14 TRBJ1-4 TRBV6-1 CASSVDRIFEKLFF TGTGCCAGCAGTGTCGACAGAATATTCGAAAAACTGTTTTTT
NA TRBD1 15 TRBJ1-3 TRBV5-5 CASSIGQGFGNTIYF TGTGCCAGCAGCATAGGACAGGGGTTTGGAAACACCATATATTTT
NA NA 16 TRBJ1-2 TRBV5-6 CASSLGGGQTTWGYTF TGTGCCAGCAGCTTGGGGGGTGGACAGACAACCTGGGGCTACACCTTC
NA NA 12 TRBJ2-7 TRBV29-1 CSVEISSYEQYF TGCAGCGTTGAGATTAGTAGTTACGAGCAGTACTTC
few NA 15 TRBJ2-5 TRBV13 CASSTEGRGGETQYF TGTGCCAGCAGCACCGAAGGCAGGGGCGGCGAGACCCAGTACTTC
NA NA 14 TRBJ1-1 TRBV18 CASSPQRVYTEAFF TGTGCCAGCTCACCACAGAGGGTTTACACTGAAGCTTTCTTT
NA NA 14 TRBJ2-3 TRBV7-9 CASSSRGGEDTQYF TGTGCCAGCAGCTCGAGAGGGGGGGAGGATACGCAGTATTTT
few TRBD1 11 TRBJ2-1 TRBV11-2 CASSLGTGTFF TGTGCCAGCAGCCTTGGGACAGGGACGTTCTTC
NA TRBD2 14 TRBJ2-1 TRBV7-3 CASSRGTRDNEQFF TGTGCCAGCAGCAGAGGGACTAGGGACAATGAGCAGTTCTTC
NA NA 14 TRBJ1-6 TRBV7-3 CASSLDRYNSPLHF TGTGCCAGCAGCTTGGACAGATATAATTCACCCCTCCACTTT
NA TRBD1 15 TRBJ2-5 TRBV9 CASSAGTAFQETQYF TGTGCCAGCAGCGCTGGGACAGCCTTTCAAGAGACCCAGTACTTC
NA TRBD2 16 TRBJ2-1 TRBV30 CAWSPFGTSWGDEQFF TGTGCCTGGAGTCCCTTCGGGACTAGTTGGGGCGATGAGCAGTTCTTC
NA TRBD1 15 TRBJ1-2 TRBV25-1 CASSETRTGGYGYTF TGTGCCAGCAGTGAAACCCGGACAGGAGGCTATGGCTACACCTTC
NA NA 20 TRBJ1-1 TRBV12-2 CASRFTGVDRGPSKDTEAFF TGTGCAAGTCGCTTCACCGGCGTAGACAGGGGGCCAAGCAAAGACACTGAAGCTTTCTTT
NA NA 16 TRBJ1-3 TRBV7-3 CASSLHPGASGNTIYF TGTGCCAGCAGCTTACATCCAGGGGCTTCTGGAAACACCATATATTTT
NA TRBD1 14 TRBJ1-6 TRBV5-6 CASSFKTGESPLHF TGTGCCAGCAGCTTTAAAACAGGGGAATCACCCCTCCACTTT
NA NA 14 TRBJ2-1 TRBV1 CTSSAGLEINEQFF TGCACCAGCAGCGCGGGACTAGAAATAAATGAGCAGTTCTTC
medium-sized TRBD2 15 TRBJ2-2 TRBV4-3 CASSQYSGSAGELFF TGCGCCAGCAGCCAATACAGCGGGAGCGCCGGGGAGCTGTTTTTT
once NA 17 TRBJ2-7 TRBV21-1 CASSKGPTGTGTYEQYF TGTGCCAGCAGCAAAGGTCCTACCGGGACAGGGACCTACGAGCAGTACTTC
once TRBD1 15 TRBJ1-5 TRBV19 CASSTLGQGNQPQHF TGTGCCAGTAGTACCCTGGGACAGGGGAATCAGCCCCAGCATTTT
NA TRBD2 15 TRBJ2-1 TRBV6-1 CASRASGGSYNEQFF TGTGCCAGCAGAGCTAGCGGGGGCTCCTACAATGAGCAGTTCTTC
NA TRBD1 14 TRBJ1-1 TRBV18 CASSPGQGETEAFF TGTGCCAGCTCACCAGGACAGGGTGAAACTGAAGCTTTCTTT
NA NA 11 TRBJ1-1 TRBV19 CASSIREGAFF TGTGCCAGTAGTATCCGGGAGGGAGCTTTCTTT
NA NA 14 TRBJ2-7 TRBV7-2 CASSTLPGVNEQYF TGTGCCAGCAGCACCCTTCCCGGGGTCAACGAGCAGTACTTC
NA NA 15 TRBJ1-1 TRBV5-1 CASSSDSLMNTEAFF TGCGCCAGCAGCTCGGACAGTTTAATGAACACTGAAGCTTTCTTT
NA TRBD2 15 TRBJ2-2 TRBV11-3 CASSPGGHPTGELFF TGTGCCAGCAGCCCGGGGGGGCACCCCACCGGGGAGCTGTTTTTT
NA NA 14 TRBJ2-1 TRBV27 CASSSSYSGNEQFF TGTGCCAGCAGTTCCTCCTATAGCGGCAATGAGCAGTTCTTC
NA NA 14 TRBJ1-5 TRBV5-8 CASLEEGGNQPQHF TGTGCCAGTTTGGAGGAGGGTGGGAATCAGCCCCAGCATTTT
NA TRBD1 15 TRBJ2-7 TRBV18 CASSPGQGAVHEQYF TGTGCCAGCTCACCAGGACAGGGGGCGGTCCACGAGCAGTACTTC
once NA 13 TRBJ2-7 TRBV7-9 CASSRGQNYEQYF TGTGCCAGCAGCCGAGGACAGAACTACGAGCAGTACTTC
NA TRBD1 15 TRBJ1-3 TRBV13 CASSYTDRPGNTIYF TGTGCCAGCAGCTATACGGACAGGCCCGGAAACACCATATATTTT
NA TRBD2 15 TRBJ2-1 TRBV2 CASRAGLAVGNEQFF TGTGCCAGCAGGGCGGGACTAGCGGTAGGGAATGAGCAGTTCTTC
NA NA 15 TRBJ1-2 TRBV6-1 CASSEFLEADYGYTF TGTGCCAGCAGTGAATTTTTGGAGGCTGACTATGGCTACACCTTC
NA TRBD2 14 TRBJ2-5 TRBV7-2 CASSRSGGWETQYF TGTGCCAGCAGCCGTAGCGGGGGATGGGAGACCCAGTACTTC
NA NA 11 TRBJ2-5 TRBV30 CAWTGYETQYF TGTGCCTGGACAGGGTATGAGACCCAGTACTTC
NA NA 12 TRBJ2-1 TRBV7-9 CASSIRATEQFF TGTGCCAGCAGCATCAGGGCTACTGAGCAGTTCTTC
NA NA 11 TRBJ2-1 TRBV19 CASSYNEGLFF TGTGCCAGTAGTTACAATGAGGGTCTGTTCTTC
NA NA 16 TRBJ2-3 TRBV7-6 CASSLTSGAPGDTQYF TGTGCCAGCAGCTTAACGTCGGGAGCTCCTGGGGATACGCAGTATTTT
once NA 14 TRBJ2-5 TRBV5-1 CASSFLVSGETQYF TGCGCCAGCAGCTTCTTAGTGTCCGGAGAGACCCAGTACTTC
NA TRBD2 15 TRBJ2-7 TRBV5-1 CASANNGLVEYEQYF TGCGCCAGCGCTAACAATGGACTAGTGGAGTACGAGCAGTACTTC